This is a list of T cell receptor beta chains from one sample in a study of blood T cell repertoires in COVID-19. Sequencing was performed with immunoSEQ multiplex PCR; in TCRdb, only in-frame clones are kept and a portion is missing. The table has 250,000 or so clones, about 90% seen once. Input material: peripheral blood. These receptors all come from a man under 40 with COVID-19, enrolled during active disease. The CDR3 runs from the conserved cysteine through the conserved F or W. The order of the fields is D gene, J gene, clone size, V gene, CDR3 DNA, CDR3 protein. D genes are given only for firm matches. Clone size, where shown, is once, few, many, or a class for clones that have expanded.

TRBD1,TRBJ2-1,NA,TRBV7-2,TGTGCCAGCAGCTTATGGGACAGTTACAATGAGCAGTTCTTC,CASSLWDSYNEQFF
TRBD1,TRBJ1-6,NA,TRBV15,TGTGCCACCAGCCGGACAGGGACTGGGGGTTCACCCCTCCACTTT,CATSRTGTGGSPLHF
TRBD2,TRBJ2-3,NA,TRBV3-1/TRBV3-2,TGTGCCAGCAGCCAAGATCAAATAGCGGGAGAGGCAGATACGCAGTATTTT,CASSQDQIAGEADTQYF
NA,TRBJ2-7,NA,TRBV4-3,TGCGCCAGCAGCCAAGAGGCAGGGGACACCTACGAGCAGTACTTC,CASSQEAGDTYEQYF
TRBD1,TRBJ1-1,NA,TRBV27,TGTGCCAGCAGTTTCGGGACAGGGGAGGTGAACACTGAAGCTTTCTTT,CASSFGTGEVNTEAFF
NA,TRBJ1-1,NA,TRBV7-2,TGTGCCAGCAGCTTAGGAAGGCAGGGTACGAGTGCTTTCTTT,CASSLGRQGTSAFF
NA,TRBJ2-3,NA,TRBV18,TGTGCCAGCTCACCACTAGGCGCGGGGACAGATACGCAGTATTTT,CASSPLGAGTDTQYF
TRBD2,TRBJ2-7,NA,TRBV6-1,TGTGCCAGCAGTGACCAACCGGGACTAGCGTCGAGCTCCTACGAGCAGTACTTC,CASSDQPGLASSSYEQYF
NA,TRBJ1-4,NA,TRBV11-3,TGTGCCAGCACACTACAGTGGACAGTTGAAAAACTGTTTTTT,CASTLQWTVEKLFF
NA,TRBJ2-7,NA,TRBV7-8,TGTGCCAGCAGCCCCCGACAGTCGTCCTACGAGCAGTACTTC,CASSPRQSSYEQYF
NA,TRBJ1-2,once,TRBV5-6,TGTGCCAGCAGCTTGGAGGGGAACTATGGCTACACCTTC,CASSLEGNYGYTF
NA,TRBJ1-2,NA,TRBV5-5,TGTGCCAGCAGCCTCTCCCGGGACTTTAACTATGGCTACACCTTC,CASSLSRDFNYGYTF
NA,TRBJ1-1,NA,TRBV12-3/TRBV12-4,TGTGCCAGCAGTTTAGGGGGAGCCGAAGCTTTCTTT,CASSLGGAEAFF
NA,TRBJ1-1,NA,TRBV4-3,TGCGCCAGCAGCCAAGATGATGGCGGTACTGAAGCTTTCTTT,CASSQDDGGTEAFF
TRBD2,TRBJ2-1,NA,TRBV11-3,TGTGCCAGCAGCTTAGGGGGTAGCGGGAGTAACAATGAGCAGTTCTTC,CASSLGGSGSNNEQFF
TRBD2,TRBJ2-1,NA,TRBV19,TGTGCCAGTAGTATAAGGCTAGCGGGAGCGAGTGAGCAGTTCTTC,CASSIRLAGASEQFF
TRBD2,TRBJ2-7,NA,TRBV14,TGTGCCAGCAGCCAAGAGGCTAGCGGAGTCGGGGGACAGTACTTC,CASSQEASGVGGQYF
NA,TRBJ2-7,NA,TRBV7-8,TGTGCCAGCAGCTACCGGGACTCTTACCCCTACGAGCAGTACTTC,CASSYRDSYPYEQYF
TRBD1,TRBJ1-1,NA,TRBV5-4,TGTGCCAGCAGCTCCCGACAGGGTGGAGGCACTGAAGCTTTCTTT,CASSSRQGGGTEAFF
TRBD2,TRBJ2-7,once,TRBV12-5,TGTGCTAGTGGTTTGGTACTTAGCCGGGAGGGTTACGAGCAGTACTTC,CASGLVLSREGYEQYF
TRBD2,TRBJ2-1,NA,TRBV29-1,TGCAGCGTTCCCCGCGGGGGACTCTACAATGAGCAGTTCTTC,CSVPRGGLYNEQFF
TRBD2,TRBJ2-7,once,TRBV9,TGTGCCAGCAGCGTTAGCGGGGGGCCCTCCTACGAGCAGTACTTC,CASSVSGGPSYEQYF
NA,TRBJ2-1,NA,TRBV29-1,TGCAGCGTTGAAAGTCAGAACTACAATGAGCAGTTCTTC,CSVESQNYNEQFF
TRBD2,TRBJ2-3,NA,TRBV19,TGTGCCAGTAGTATAGAGGGCGGGGGGGCCATTTTCTCTGATACGCAGTATTTT,CASSIEGGGAIFSDTQYF
NA,TRBJ1-2,NA,TRBV20-1,TGCAGTGCTAGTCTACAGAACTATGGCTACACCTTC,CSASLQNYGYTF
TRBD2,TRBJ2-1,NA,TRBV11-2,TGTGCCAGCAGCGTTGGGGGCGGGAGGGTTGAATTCTTC,CASSVGGGRVEFF
TRBD2,TRBJ2-7,NA,TRBV18,TGTGCCAGCTCACCGGCCAGCGGGAGGTTAGACGAGCAGTACTTC,CASSPASGRLDEQYF
TRBD2,TRBJ2-7,NA,TRBV27,TGTGCCAGCAGCTGGACTAGCGGGAGCTACGAGCAGTACTTC,CASSWTSGSYEQYF
NA,TRBJ1-3,NA,TRBV5-4,TGTGCCAGCAGCTCTGCGGGCCACGGAAACACCATATATTTT,CASSSAGHGNTIYF
TRBD1,TRBJ1-2,NA,TRBV28,TGTGCCAATGCGGGACAGGGGAACTATGGCTACACCTTC,CANAGQGNYGYTF
NA,TRBJ1-4,NA,TRBV7-9,TGTGCCAGCAGCTTAGTACGGGACATCTCCCTACCGAATGAAAAACTGTTTTTT,CASSLVRDISLPNEKLFF
NA,TRBJ2-5,NA,TRBV2,TGTGCCAGCCTTAACGCGGTTGCAGCACAAGAGACCCAGTACTTC,CASLNAVAAQETQYF
TRBD1,TRBJ1-3,few,TRBV10-3,TGTGCCATCAGGACCTCAGCAGACAGGGCTGGAAACACCATATATTTT,CAIRTSADRAGNTIYF
NA,TRBJ2-7,NA,TRBV4-1,TGCGCCAGCAGCCTCCTCGGAGGTGTCGAGCAGTACTTC,CASSLLGGVEQYF
NA,TRBJ2-1,NA,TRBV5-6,TGTGCCAGCAGCCGCCCGGTTGATTACTCCTACAATGAGCAGTTCTTC,CASSRPVDYSYNEQFF
TRBD1,TRBJ1-2,once,TRBV29-1,TGCAGCGTTGTGGTACAGGGGGGTGGCTACACCTTC,CSVVVQGGGYTF
NA,TRBJ1-2,NA,TRBV28,TGTGCCAGCATCCAAGGGGGTTGGTTGGAGGGCTACACCTTC,CASIQGGWLEGYTF
NA,TRBJ1-3,NA,TRBV28,TGTGCCAGTGGACTACTTGGAAACACCATATATTTT,CASGLLGNTIYF
NA,TRBJ2-7,NA,TRBV24-1,TGTGCCACCAGTGATTCCAGGGGTCTTGGCTTCTACTTC,CATSDSRGLGFYF
NA,TRBJ2-7,few,TRBV28,TGTGCCAGCAGTTCAATCACAGGGTCGTGGGGCCAAACCTACGAGCAGTACTTC,CASSSITGSWGQTYEQYF
TRBD1,TRBJ2-7,NA,TRBV9,TGTGCCAGCAGCGTAGCGTCGGGACAGAGCTACGAGCAGTACTTC,CASSVASGQSYEQYF
NA,TRBJ2-1,NA,TRBV5-6,TGTGCCAGCAGTCCCCGGGATAGGTCCTACAATGAGCAGTTCTTC,CASSPRDRSYNEQFF
TRBD2,TRBJ2-5,NA,TRBV5-4,TGTGCCAGCAGCTCCGCCGCGGGACTAGCGATGGAGACCCAGTACTTC,CASSSAAGLAMETQYF
TRBD2,TRBJ2-7,NA,TRBV9,TGTGCCAGCAGCGGGGGACTAGGGAGCTACGAGCAGTACTTC,CASSGGLGSYEQYF
NA,TRBJ1-1,NA,TRBV27,TGTGCCAGCAGTCGCAGGGCCTTGAACACTGAAGCTTTCTTT,CASSRRALNTEAFF
NA,TRBJ2-1,NA,TRBV11-1,TGTGCCAGCAGCTCCCTCCAGGGGAGGGTGAATGAGCAGTTCTTC,CASSSLQGRVNEQFF
TRBD2,TRBJ2-1,NA,TRBV7-3,TGTGCCAGCAGCTCAGGGACTACCGCGCACGATGAGCAGTTCTTC,CASSSGTTAHDEQFF
NA,TRBJ1-5,NA,TRBV20-1,TGCAGTGCTAGTTCAGGGAACCAGCCCCAGCATTTT,CSASSGNQPQHF
TRBD1,TRBJ1-6,NA,TRBV18,TGTGCCAGCTCACCAAGACAGGGTGATAATTCACCCCTCCACTTT,CASSPRQGDNSPLHF
TRBD2,TRBJ2-1,NA,TRBV4-1,TGCGCCAGCAGCCAACGCCAGAGGACTAGCTCGGGAGAGCAGTTCTTC,CASSQRQRTSSGEQFF
NA,TRBJ1-5,NA,TRBV9,TGTGCCAGCAGCGTAACCGGGACACCTAATCAGCCCCAGCATTTT,CASSVTGTPNQPQHF
NA,TRBJ1-1,NA,TRBV5-6,TGTGCCAGCAGCTCTACTCGTGTTATGAACACTGAAGCTTTCTTT,CASSSTRVMNTEAFF
TRBD1,TRBJ1-1,NA,TRBV6-2/TRBV6-3,TGTGCCAGCAGTCCCATCGACAGGGATGACACTGAAGCTTTCTTT,CASSPIDRDDTEAFF
NA,TRBJ2-1,NA,TRBV14,TGTGCCAGCAGCGTGTTGTACGGTGAGCAGTTCTTC,CASSVLYGEQFF
NA,TRBJ2-7,NA,TRBV18,TGTGCCAGCTCCACAGGGTCCCCCTACGAGCAGTACTTC,CASSTGSPYEQYF
TRBD1,TRBJ1-5,once,TRBV2,TGTGCCAGCAGTGACCCGTCGACAGGGGGTCTGAATCAGCCCCAGCATTTT,CASSDPSTGGLNQPQHF
TRBD1,TRBJ2-3,NA,TRBV5-6,TGTGCCAGCAGCCGTGGACAGGGCCAAGATACGCAGTATTTT,CASSRGQGQDTQYF
NA,TRBJ2-3,NA,TRBV5-4,TGTGCCAGCAGCCTCGGGACACTAGATACGCAGTATTTT,CASSLGTLDTQYF
TRBD1,TRBJ2-7,NA,TRBV25-1,TGTGCCAGCAGTGACTTCCCGGGACAGGGCTCCTACGAGCAGTACTTC,CASSDFPGQGSYEQYF